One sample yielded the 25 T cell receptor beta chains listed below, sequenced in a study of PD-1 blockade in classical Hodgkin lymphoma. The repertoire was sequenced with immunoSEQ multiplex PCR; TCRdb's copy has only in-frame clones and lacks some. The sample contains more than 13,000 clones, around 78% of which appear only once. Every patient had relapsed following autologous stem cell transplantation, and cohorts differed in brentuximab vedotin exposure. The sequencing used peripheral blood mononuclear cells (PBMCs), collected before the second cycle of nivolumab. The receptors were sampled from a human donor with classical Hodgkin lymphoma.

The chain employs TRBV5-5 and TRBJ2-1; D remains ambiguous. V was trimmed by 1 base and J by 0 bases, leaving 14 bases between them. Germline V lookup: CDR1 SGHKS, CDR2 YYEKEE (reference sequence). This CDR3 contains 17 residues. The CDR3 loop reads CASSLISSVYSYNEQFF. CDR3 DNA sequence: TGTGCCAGCAGCTTGATTTCGTCGGTATACTCCTACAATGAGCAGTTCTTC.

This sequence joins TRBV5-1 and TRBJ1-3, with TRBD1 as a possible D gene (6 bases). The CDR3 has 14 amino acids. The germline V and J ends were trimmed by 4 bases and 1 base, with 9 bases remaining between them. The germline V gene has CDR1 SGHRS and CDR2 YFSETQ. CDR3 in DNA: TGCGCCAGCAGCCAGACAGGATCTGGAAACACCATATATTTT. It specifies CASSQTGSGNTIYF.

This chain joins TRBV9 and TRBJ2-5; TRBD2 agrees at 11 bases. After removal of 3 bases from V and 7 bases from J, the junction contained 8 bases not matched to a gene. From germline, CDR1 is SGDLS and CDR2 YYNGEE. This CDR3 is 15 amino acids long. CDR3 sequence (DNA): TGTGCCAGCAGCGAATCGACTAGCGGGGTGGGGACCCAGTACTTC. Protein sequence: CASSESTSGVGTQYF.

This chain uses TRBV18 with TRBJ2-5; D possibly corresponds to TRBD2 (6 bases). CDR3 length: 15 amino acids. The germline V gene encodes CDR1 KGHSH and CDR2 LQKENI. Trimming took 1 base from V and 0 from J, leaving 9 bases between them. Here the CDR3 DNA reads TGTGCCAGCTCACCACGAAGCGGGTACCAAGAGACCCAGTACTTC. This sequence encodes CASSPRSGYQETQYF.

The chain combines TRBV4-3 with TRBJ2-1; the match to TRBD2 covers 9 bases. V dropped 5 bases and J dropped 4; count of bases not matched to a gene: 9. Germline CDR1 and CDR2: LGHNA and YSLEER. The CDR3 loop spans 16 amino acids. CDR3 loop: CASSTLAGSPYNEQFF. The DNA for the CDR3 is TGCGCCAGCAGCACGCTAGCGGGGAGCCCTTACAATGAGCAGTTCTTC.

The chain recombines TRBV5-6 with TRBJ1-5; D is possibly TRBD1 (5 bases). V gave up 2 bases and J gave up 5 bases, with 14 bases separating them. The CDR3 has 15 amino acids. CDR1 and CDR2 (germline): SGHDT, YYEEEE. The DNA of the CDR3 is TGTGCCAGCAGCTTTGGGGTATGGGGGGATCAGCCCCAGCATTTT. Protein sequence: CASSFGVWGDQPQHF. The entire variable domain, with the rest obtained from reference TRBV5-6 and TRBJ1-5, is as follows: DAGVTQSPTHLIKTRGQQVTLRCSPKSGHDTVSWYQQALGQGPQFIFQYYEEEERQRGNFPDRFSGHQFPNYSSELNVNALLLGDSALYLCASSFGVWGDQPQHFGDGTRLSIL.

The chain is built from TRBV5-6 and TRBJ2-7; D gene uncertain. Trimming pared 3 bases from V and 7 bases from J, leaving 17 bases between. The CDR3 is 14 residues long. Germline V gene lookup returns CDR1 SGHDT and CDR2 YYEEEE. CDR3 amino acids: CASSSPGNLGEQYF. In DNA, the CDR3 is TGTGCCAGCAGCTCACCCGGAAACCTCGGAGAGCAGTACTTC.

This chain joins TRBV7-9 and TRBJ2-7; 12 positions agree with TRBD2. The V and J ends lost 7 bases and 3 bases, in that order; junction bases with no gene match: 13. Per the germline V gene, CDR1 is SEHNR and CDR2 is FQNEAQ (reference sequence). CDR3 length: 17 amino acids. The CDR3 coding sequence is TGTGCCAGCACCACTGGGACTAGCGGGCCTTCGCTCTACGAGCAGTACTTC. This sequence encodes CASTTGTSGPSLYEQYF.

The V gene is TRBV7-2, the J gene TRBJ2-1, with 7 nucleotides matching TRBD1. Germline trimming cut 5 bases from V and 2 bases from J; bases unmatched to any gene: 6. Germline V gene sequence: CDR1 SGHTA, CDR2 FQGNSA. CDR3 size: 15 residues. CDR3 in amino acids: CASSRPGTAYNEQFF. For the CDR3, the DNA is TGTGCCAGCAGCCGCCCCGGGACAGCCTACAATGAGCAGTTCTTC.

In DNA form, the CDR3 reads TGTGCCATCAGTGGCGGAGGGCGGGGGGGCAATGAGCAGTTCTTC. Translation: CAISGGGRGGNEQFF. J is TRBJ2-1 and V is TRBV10-3, with 9 bases lining up with TRBD2. From germline, CDR1 is ENHRY and CDR2 SYGVKD. J lost 6 bases, V lost 4 bases, and 7 bases had no gene match. The CDR3 consists of 15 residues.

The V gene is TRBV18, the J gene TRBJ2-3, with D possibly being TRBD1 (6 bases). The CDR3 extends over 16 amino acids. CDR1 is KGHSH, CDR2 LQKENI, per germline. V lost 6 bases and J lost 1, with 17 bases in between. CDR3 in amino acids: CASSPPGQRRTDTQYF. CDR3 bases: TGTGCCAGCTCCCCCCCGGGACAACGCCGCACAGATACGCAGTATTTT.

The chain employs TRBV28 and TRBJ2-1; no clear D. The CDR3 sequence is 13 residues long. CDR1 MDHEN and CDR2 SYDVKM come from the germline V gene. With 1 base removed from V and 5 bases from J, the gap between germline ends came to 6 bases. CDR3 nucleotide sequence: TGTGCCAGCAGTTTATCCATTCACAATGAGCAGTTCTTC. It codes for CASSLSIHNEQFF.

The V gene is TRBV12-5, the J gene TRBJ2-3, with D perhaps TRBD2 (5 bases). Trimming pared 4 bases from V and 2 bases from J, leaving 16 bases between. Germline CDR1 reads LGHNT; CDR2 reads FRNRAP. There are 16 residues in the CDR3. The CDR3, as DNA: TGTGCTAGTGGTTCGCTGAGGGTTGGACCCACAGATACGCAGTATTTT. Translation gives CASGSLRVGPTDTQYF.

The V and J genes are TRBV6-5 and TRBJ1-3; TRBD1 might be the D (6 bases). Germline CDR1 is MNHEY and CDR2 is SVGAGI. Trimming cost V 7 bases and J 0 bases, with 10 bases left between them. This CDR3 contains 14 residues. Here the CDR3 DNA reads TGTGCCAGCAAGAGGGGGGTCTCTGGAAACACCATATATTTT. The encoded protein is CASKRGVSGNTIYF.

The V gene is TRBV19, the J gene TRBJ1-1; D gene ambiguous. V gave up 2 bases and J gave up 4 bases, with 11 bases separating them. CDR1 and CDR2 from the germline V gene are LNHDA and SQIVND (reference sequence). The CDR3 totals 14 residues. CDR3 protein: CASSITPGGTEAFF. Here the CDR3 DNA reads TGTGCCAGTAGTATAACCCCGGGTGGCACTGAAGCTTTCTTT.

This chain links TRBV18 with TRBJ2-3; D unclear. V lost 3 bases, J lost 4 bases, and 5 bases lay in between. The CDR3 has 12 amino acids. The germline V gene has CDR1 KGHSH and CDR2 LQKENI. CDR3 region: CASSPLPDTQYF. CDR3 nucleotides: TGTGCCAGCTCACCCCTCCCAGATACGCAGTATTTT.

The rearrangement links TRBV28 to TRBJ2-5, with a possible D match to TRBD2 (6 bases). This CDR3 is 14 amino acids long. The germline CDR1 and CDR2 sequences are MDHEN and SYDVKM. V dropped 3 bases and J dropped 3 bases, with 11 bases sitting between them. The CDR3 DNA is TGTGCCAGCAGTTTCTCAGGCGGGGAAGAGACCCAGTACTTC. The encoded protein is CASSFSGGEETQYF.

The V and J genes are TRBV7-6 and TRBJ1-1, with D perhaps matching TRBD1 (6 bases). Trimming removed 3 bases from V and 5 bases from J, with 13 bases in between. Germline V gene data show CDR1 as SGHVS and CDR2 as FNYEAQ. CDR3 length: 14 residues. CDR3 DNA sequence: TGTGCCAGCAGCTTTACAGGGAGAGGTACTGAAGCTTTCTTT. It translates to CASSFTGRGTEAFF.

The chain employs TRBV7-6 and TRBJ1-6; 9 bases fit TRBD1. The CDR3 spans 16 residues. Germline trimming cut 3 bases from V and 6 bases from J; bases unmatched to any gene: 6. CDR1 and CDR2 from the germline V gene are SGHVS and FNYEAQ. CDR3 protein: CASSLGQGRGNSPLHF. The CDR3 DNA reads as TGTGCCAGCAGCTTGGGACAGGGACGTGGTAATTCACCCCTCCACTTT.

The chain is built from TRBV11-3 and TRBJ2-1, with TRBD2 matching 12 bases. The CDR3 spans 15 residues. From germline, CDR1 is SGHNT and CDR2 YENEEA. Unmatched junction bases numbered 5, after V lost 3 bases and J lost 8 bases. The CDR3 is CASSFLAGGSDEQFF. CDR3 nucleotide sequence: TGTGCCAGCAGCTTTCTAGCGGGGGGGTCGGATGAGCAGTTCTTC.

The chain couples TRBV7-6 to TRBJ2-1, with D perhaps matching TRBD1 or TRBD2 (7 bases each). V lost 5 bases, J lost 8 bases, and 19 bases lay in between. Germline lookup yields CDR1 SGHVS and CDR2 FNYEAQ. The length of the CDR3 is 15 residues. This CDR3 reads CASSGDRWGGDEQFF. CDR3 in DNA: TGTGCCAGCAGCGGGGACAGATGGGGGGGCGATGAGCAGTTCTTC.

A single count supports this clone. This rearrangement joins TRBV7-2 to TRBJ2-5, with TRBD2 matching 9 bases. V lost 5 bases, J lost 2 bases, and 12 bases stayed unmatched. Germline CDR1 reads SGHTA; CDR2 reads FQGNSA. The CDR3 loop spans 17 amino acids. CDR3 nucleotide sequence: TGTGCCAGCAGCCGACGGGGCGGGGGGGCCTGGCAAGAGACCCAGTACTTC. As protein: CASSRRGGGAWQETQYF.

CDR3 nucleotides: TGTGCCAGCAGCTTCCGAGGGGAAGAGACCCAGTACTTC. Translation: CASSFRGEETQYF. The chain uses TRBV5-4 and TRBJ2-5, with D perhaps being TRBD1 or TRBD2 (5 bases each). Germline assignment: CDR1 SGHNT and CDR2 YYREEE (reference sequence). The CDR3 runs to 13 residues. Trimming stripped 2 bases from V and 3 bases from J, with 8 bases between.

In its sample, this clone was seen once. The CDR3 reads CAAGGPSSSYEQYF. In DNA, the CDR3 is TGTGCCGCGGGGGGGCCCTCAAGCTCCTACGAGCAGTACTTC. This chain uses TRBV2 with TRBJ2-7; 9 positions agree with TRBD2. Germline loops: CDR1 SNHLY, CDR2 FYNNEI. V lost 11 bases to trimming and J lost 0 bases; unmatched junction nucleotides: 8. The CDR3 has 14 amino acids.

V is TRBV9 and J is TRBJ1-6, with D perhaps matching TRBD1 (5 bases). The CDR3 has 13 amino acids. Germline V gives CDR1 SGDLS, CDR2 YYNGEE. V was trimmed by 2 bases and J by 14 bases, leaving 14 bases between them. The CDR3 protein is CASSVGTTPTLHF. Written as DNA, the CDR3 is TGTGCCAGCAGCGTGGGGACTACCCCCACCCTCCACTTT. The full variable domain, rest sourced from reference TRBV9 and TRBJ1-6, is DSGVTQTPKHLITATGQRVTLRCSPRSGDLSVYWYQQSLDQGLQFLIQYYNGEERAKGNILERFSAQQFPDLHSELNLSSLELGDSALYFCASSVGTTPTLHFGNGTRLTVT.